Detailed here is one T cell receptor beta chain. The data were taken from a study of blood T cell repertoires in COVID-19. There are 15 residues in the CDR3. Germline CDR1 is WSHSY and CDR2 is SAAADI. Trimming removed 2 bases from V and 2 bases from J; junction bases left unmatched: 5. Clones were read by immunoSEQ multiplex PCR, and TCRdb kept only the in-frame ones, dropping some. Of tens of thousands of clones listed, almost 85% are singletons. V gene TRBV10-2 combines with J gene TRBJ2-7; 8 bases are a match to TRBD1. This receptor was obtained from a man aged 65 to 85 with acute or convalescent COVID-19. Sample: peripheral blood. Written as DNA, the CDR3 is TGCGCCAGCAGTGAGGGGGCAGGGGGCCCCTACGAGCAGTACTTC. Protein sequence: CASSEGAGGPYEQYF.